These 25 T cell receptor beta chains were all obtained from the same sample, sequenced in a study of T cell responses to AZD1222 COVID-19 vaccine. TCRdb's copy holds only in-frame clones and misses some; the assay was immunoSEQ multiplex PCR. The sample yields 150,000 to 200,000 clones, 90% to 95% seen once. The sequenced sample was peripheral blood, obtained on day 0 of AZD1222 vaccination. The receptors were gathered from an adult in good health.

This CDR3 is CASSIDGQGYSPLHF. CDR3 nucleotide sequence: TGTGCCAGTAGTATAGATGGACAGGGGTACTCACCCCTCCACTTT. This sequence joins TRBV19 and TRBJ1-6, with 9 bases fitting TRBD1. The CDR3 has 15 amino acids. After removal of 0 bases from V and 10 bases from J, the junction contained 4 bases not matched to a gene. Germline values: CDR1 LNHDA, CDR2 SQIVND (reference sequence).

The V call is TRBV4-1, the J call TRBJ1-1, with D possibly matching TRBD1 (5 bases). The CDR3 consists of 14 residues. Per germline, CDR1 MGHRA and CDR2 YSYEKL. The V and J ends lost 2 bases and 5 bases respectively, with 12 bases between them. The CDR3 spells CASSQLGLGTEAFF. Written as DNA, the CDR3 is TGCGCCAGCAGCCAACTGGGGCTGGGGACTGAAGCTTTCTTT.

The CDR3 DNA reads as TGTGCCAGCAGTTCCAGTAGCAATCAGCCCCAGCATTTT. It encodes CASSSSSNQPQHF. The chain carries TRBV6-5 and TRBJ1-5, with D hard to call. Germline CDR1 reads MNHEY; CDR2 reads SVGAGI. The CDR3 spans 13 residues. The V and J ends lost 4 bases and 0 bases respectively, with 4 bases between them.

V and J are TRBV6-5 and TRBJ1-2, with D unresolved. CDR1 MNHEY and CDR2 SVGAGI come from the germline V gene. The CDR3 runs 12 residues. V was pared by 7 bases and J by 4 bases, with 10 bases between. The CDR3 reads CASTTTGYGYTF. In DNA form, the CDR3 reads TGTGCCAGCACCACCACGGGCTATGGCTACACCTTC.

The genes are TRBV9 and TRBJ2-1; weak D call: TRBD1 (5 bases). Germline assignment: CDR1 SGDLS and CDR2 YYNGEE. CDR3 size: 14 residues. V gave up 4 bases and J gave up 4 bases, with 12 bases separating them. In nucleotides, the CDR3 is TGTGCCAGCAGCCCGACAGCATTGTACAATGAGCAGTTCTTC. The encoded protein is CASSPTALYNEQFF.

This chain connects TRBV19 to TRBJ1-5; tentatively, D is TRBD1 (5 bases). This CDR3 spans 16 amino acids. Trimming took off 4 bases at V and 3 bases at J, with 16 bases between the two ends. CDR1 LNHDA and CDR2 SQIVND come from the germline V gene (reference sequence). CDR3 coding DNA: TGTGCCAGTAGTAAAGGGACGGGGACCATCAATCAGCCCCAGCATTTT. As protein: CASSKGTGTINQPQHF.

J is TRBJ2-5 and V is TRBV11-2; D gene unclear. CDR1 is SGHAT, CDR2 FQNNGV, per germline. The CDR3 runs to 13 residues. V shed 1 base and J shed 3 bases, with 6 bases lying between them. As DNA, the CDR3 is TGTGCCAGCAGCTTAGGGCAGAAAGAGACCCAGTACTTC. This sequence encodes CASSLGQKETQYF.

DNA for the CDR3: TGTGCCAGCAGCTTAACTGGTGGAAACACCATATATTTT. Protein product: CASSLTGGNTIYF. V and J are TRBV11-3 and TRBJ1-3; D gene uncertain. Germline V CDR1 and CDR2: SGHNT, YENEEA. The CDR3 spans 13 residues. V lost 2 bases and J lost 3, with 5 bases in between.

The chain links TRBV9 to TRBJ2-2, with 7 bases aligning to TRBD2. Germline trimming cut 6 bases from V and 0 bases from J; bases unmatched to any gene: 8. Germline V gene sequence: CDR1 SGDLS, CDR2 YYNGEE. There are 16 residues in the CDR3. The CDR3 loop is CASTRGLAANTGELFF. CDR3 nucleotides: TGTGCCAGCACCCGCGGGCTAGCGGCGAACACCGGGGAGCTGTTTTTT.

V usage is TRBV27 and J usage is TRBJ2-7; D is possibly TRBD1 (6 bases). Germline V gene sequence: CDR1 MNHEY, CDR2 SMNVEV (reference sequence). The CDR3 has 14 residues. V was shortened by 2 bases and J by 3 bases, with 11 bases between the two germline ends. CDR3 amino acids: CASSLQGLFYEQYF. For the CDR3, the DNA is TGTGCCAGCAGTTTACAGGGGCTTTTCTACGAGCAGTACTTC.

The chain links TRBV7-2 to TRBJ1-5, with D uncertain. Germline V gene data show CDR1 as SGHTA and CDR2 as FQGNSA. V dropped 5 bases and J dropped 7 bases, with 12 bases sitting between them. This CDR3 comprises 13 residues. CDR3 loop: CASSTEVRQPQHF. The CDR3 nucleotides are TGTGCCAGCAGCACCGAAGTCAGACAGCCCCAGCATTTT.

This chain links TRBV6-5 with TRBJ1-5; no definite D call. V lost 7 bases and J lost 5, with 12 bases in between. Germline V lookup: CDR1 MNHEY, CDR2 SVGAGI. The CDR3 sequence is 13 residues long. CDR3 loop: CASISRKDQPQHF. The CDR3 DNA is TGTGCCAGCATTTCGAGGAAAGATCAGCCCCAGCATTTT.

The chain employs TRBV5-1 and TRBJ2-5, with a tentative D call TRBD2 (6 bases). The V and J ends lost 6 bases and 5 bases respectively, with 17 bases between them. Germline V lookup: CDR1 SGHRS, CDR2 YFSETQ. The CDR3 consists of 14 residues. CDR3 sequence (DNA): TGCGCCAGCAAGGGCCGGAGGGCCGGGGAGACCCAGTACTTC. This gives the protein CASKGRRAGETQYF.

The genes are TRBV7-9 and TRBJ1-3; weak D call: TRBD1 (5 bases). The CDR3 consists of 18 residues. V lost 5 bases, J lost 1 base, and 21 bases lay in between. In germline, CDR1 is SEHNR, CDR2 FQNEAQ (reference sequence). The CDR3 DNA follows: TGTGCCAGCAGCCGCGGTGGCAGGGCTTCTTCATCTGGAAACACCATATATTTT. Protein: CASSRGGRASSSGNTIYF.

The gene calls are TRBV18 and TRBJ1-3; D gene uncertain. V lost 6 bases to trimming and J lost 4 bases, with 16 bases between them. CDR1 is KGHSH, CDR2 LQKENI, per germline. CDR3 size: 15 residues. The CDR3, as DNA: TGTGCCAGCTCCGTGGCGTGGAGTGGGGGAAACACCATATATTTT. This sequence encodes CASSVAWSGGNTIYF.

The chain uses TRBV18 and TRBJ2-7; the D gene could be TRBD1 or TRBD2 (5 bases each). CDR1 is KGHSH and CDR2 is LQKENI in the germline V gene. Trimming took off 0 bases at V and 2 bases at J, with 5 bases between the two ends. CDR3 length: 13 amino acids. The CDR3 sequence: CASSPPGAYEQYF. CDR3 nucleotide sequence: TGTGCCAGCTCACCACCGGGGGCCTACGAGCAGTACTTC.

The chain is built from TRBV28 and TRBJ1-1, with D uncertain. The germline CDR1 and CDR2 sequences are MDHEN and SYDVKM. V lost 5 bases, J lost 0 bases, and 16 bases lay in between. The CDR3 is 16 amino acids. CDR3 loop: CASSLHSGPMNTEAFF. CDR3 in DNA: TGTGCCAGCAGTCTCCACAGTGGGCCCATGAACACTGAAGCTTTCTTT.

The chain carries TRBV5-4 and TRBJ2-5, with TRBD2 matching 8 bases. The CDR3 covers 13 residues. V lost 4 bases to trimming and J lost 5 bases; unmatched junction nucleotides: 4. Looked up from germline, CDR1 is SGHNT and CDR2 is YYREEE (reference sequence). In nucleotides, the CDR3 is TGTGCCAGCAGCGTCGGGGGGGCGGAGACCCAGTACTTC. This encodes CASSVGGAETQYF. Combining the CDR3 with reference TRBV5-4 and TRBJ2-5 gives the whole variable domain ETGVTQSPTHLIKTRGQQVTLRCSSQSGHNTVSWYQQALGQGPQFIFQYYREEENGRGNFPPRFSGLQFPNYSSELNVNALELDDSALYLCASSVGGAETQYFGPGTRLLVL.

V usage is TRBV18 and J usage is TRBJ2-7; D uncertain. The CDR3 extends over 14 amino acids. Germline V gives CDR1 KGHSH, CDR2 LQKENI. The V end was cut by 3 bases, the J end by 2 bases, with 11 bases between. This CDR3 reads CASSPRVGTYEQYF. CDR3 coding DNA: TGTGCCAGCTCACCGAGAGTTGGAACCTACGAGCAGTACTTC. The entire variable domain, with the rest obtained from reference TRBV18 and TRBJ2-7, is as follows: NAGVMQNPRHLVRRRGQEARLRCSPMKGHSHVYWYRQLPEEGLKFMVYLQKENIIDESGMPKERFSAEFPKEGPSILRIQQVVRGDSAAYFCASSPRVGTYEQYFGPGTRLTVT.

The chain links TRBV2 to TRBJ1-3; D call uncertain. The CDR3 is 13 amino acids. V dropped 3 bases and J dropped 3 bases, with 6 bases sitting between them. Germline lookup yields CDR1 SNHLY and CDR2 FYNNEI. CDR3 nucleotides: TGTGCCAGCAGTGATCGGGTTGGAAACACCATATATTTT. Encoded protein: CASSDRVGNTIYF.

The J gene is TRBJ1-2, the V gene TRBV19; D ambiguous. The CDR3 totals 12 residues. V was clipped by 5 bases and J by 2 bases, with 6 bases between them. Germline V gives CDR1 LNHDA, CDR2 SQIVND (reference sequence). The CDR3 spells CASSPENYGYTF. DNA for the CDR3: TGTGCCAGTAGTCCGGAGAACTATGGCTACACCTTC.

This chain connects TRBV3-1 (or the pseudogene TRBV3-2) to TRBJ1-2, with TRBD1 matching over 9 bases. The CDR3 runs 16 residues. CDR1 is LGHDT, CDR2 YNNKEL, per germline (reference sequence). V trimming: 0 bases; J trimming: 5 bases; junction bases outside the gene matches: 7. The CDR3 spells CASSQELRTGVYGYTF. The CDR3 coding sequence is TGTGCCAGCAGCCAAGAGCTTAGGACAGGGGTTTATGGCTACACCTTC.

For the CDR3, the DNA is TGCGCCAGCAGCCTCTCGGGCTTGGACGAAAAACTGTTTTTT. Encoded protein: CASSLSGLDEKLFF. The V gene is TRBV5-1, the J gene TRBJ1-4; the D is unclear. This CDR3 is 14 amino acids long. Trimming removed 4 bases at V and 8 bases at J, with 15 bases between. Per the germline V gene, CDR1 is SGHRS and CDR2 is YFSETQ.

J is TRBJ2-7 and V is TRBV21-1. TRBV21-1 is deemed a pseudogene. This CDR3 has 14 residues. CDR3 sequence: CASSKVDPRHEQYF. The CDR3 bases are TGTGCCAGCAGCAAAGTGGACCCGCGGCACGAGCAGTACTTC.

This clone has a single count. V is TRBV25-1 and J is TRBJ2-7; 8 nucleotides line up with TRBD1. The germline CDR1 and CDR2 sequences are MGHDK and SYGVNS. The CDR3 is 15 amino acids. J lost 4 bases, V lost 2 bases, and 7 bases had no gene match. The CDR3 nucleotides read TGTGCCAGCAGTGAAGGTGCAGGGGGCCTTTACGAGCAGTACTTC. This encodes CASSEGAGGLYEQYF.